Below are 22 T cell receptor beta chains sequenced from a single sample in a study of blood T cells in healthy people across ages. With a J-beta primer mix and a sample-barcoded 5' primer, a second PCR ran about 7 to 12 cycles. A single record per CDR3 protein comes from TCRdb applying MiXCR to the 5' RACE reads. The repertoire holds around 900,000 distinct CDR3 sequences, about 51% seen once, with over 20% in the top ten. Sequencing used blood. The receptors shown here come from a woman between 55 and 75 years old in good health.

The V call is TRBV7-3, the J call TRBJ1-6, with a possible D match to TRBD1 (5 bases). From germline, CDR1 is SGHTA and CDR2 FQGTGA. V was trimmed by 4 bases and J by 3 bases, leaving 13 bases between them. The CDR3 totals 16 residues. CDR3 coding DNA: TGTGCCAGCAGCTCAGGCTCGAGGGGCTATAATTCACCCCTCCACTTT. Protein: CASSSGSRGYNSPLHF.

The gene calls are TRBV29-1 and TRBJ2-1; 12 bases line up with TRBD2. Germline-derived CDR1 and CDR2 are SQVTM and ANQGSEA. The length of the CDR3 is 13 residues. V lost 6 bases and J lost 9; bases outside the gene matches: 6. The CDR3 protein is CSVGLAGYGEQFF. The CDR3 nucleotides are TGCAGCGTCGGACTAGCGGGGTATGGTGAGCAGTTCTTC.

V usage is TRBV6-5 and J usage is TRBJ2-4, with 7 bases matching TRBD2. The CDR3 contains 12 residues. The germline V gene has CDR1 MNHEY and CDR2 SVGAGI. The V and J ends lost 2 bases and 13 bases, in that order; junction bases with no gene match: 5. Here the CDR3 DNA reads TGTGCCAGCAGTTACGTGGGGGGGTGGCAGTACTTC. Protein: CASSYVGGWQYF.

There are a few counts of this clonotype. CDR3 DNA sequence: TGTGCCAGCAGTCCCCGCCCCCGGGGGCCCGAAATGGCCTATGAAAAACTGTTTTTT. Translated: CASSPRPRGPEMAYEKLFF. The chain joins TRBV25-1 to TRBJ1-4; weak D call: TRBD1 (6 bases). V was pared by 5 bases and J by 6 bases, with 28 bases between. The CDR3 loop spans 19 amino acids. Germline CDR1 MGHDK, CDR2 SYGVNS.

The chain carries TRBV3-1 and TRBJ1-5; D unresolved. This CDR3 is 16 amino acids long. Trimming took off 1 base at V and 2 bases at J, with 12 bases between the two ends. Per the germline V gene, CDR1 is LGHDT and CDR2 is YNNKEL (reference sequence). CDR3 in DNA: TGTGCCAGCAGCCAAGGGTGGATGATAGGCAATCAGCCCCAGCATTTT. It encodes CASSQGWMIGNQPQHF.

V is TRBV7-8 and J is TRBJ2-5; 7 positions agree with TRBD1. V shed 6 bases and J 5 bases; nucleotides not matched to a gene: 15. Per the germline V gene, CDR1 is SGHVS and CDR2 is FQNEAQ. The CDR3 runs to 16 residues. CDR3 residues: CASRPTQDRLRETQYF. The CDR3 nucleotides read TGTGCCAGCAGACCAACGCAGGACAGGTTGAGGGAGACCCAGTACTTC.

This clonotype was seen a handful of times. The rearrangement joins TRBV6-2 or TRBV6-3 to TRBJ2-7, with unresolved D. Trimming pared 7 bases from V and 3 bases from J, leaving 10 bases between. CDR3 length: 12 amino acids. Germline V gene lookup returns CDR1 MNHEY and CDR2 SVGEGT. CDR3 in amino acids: CASKPEGYEQYF. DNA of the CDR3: TGTGCCAGCAAGCCAGAAGGCTACGAGCAGTACTTC.

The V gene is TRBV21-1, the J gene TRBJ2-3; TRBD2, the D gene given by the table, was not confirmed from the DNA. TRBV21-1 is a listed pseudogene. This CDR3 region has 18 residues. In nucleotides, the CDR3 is TGTGCCAGCAGCAAAGAGGCGGGTCGGCGGGAGGGACCAGATACGCAGTATTTT. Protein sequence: CASSKEAGRREGPDTQYF.

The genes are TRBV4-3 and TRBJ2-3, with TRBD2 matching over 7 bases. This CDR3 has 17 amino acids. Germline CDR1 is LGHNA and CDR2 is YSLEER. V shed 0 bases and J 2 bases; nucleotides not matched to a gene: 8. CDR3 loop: CASSQDPLSGATDTQYF. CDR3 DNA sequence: TGCGCCAGCAGCCAAGATCCCCTCAGCGGGGCCACAGATACGCAGTATTTT.

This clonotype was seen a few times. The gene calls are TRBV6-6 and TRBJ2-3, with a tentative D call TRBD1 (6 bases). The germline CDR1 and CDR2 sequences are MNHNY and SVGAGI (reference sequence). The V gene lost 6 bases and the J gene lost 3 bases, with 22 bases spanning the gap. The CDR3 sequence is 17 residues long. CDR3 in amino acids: CASRALGTREITDTQYF. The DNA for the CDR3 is TGTGCCAGCAGGGCGCTGGGGACACGAGAAATAACAGATACGCAGTATTTT.

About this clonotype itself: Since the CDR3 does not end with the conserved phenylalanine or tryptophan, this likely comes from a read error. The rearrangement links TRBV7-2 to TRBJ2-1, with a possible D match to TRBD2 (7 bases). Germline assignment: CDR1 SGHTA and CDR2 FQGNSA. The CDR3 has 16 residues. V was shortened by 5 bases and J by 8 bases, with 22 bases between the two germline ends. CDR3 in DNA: TGTGCCAGCAGCCGTTCTCCCCGGCTAGGGGGGGATGAGCAGTTCATC. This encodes CASSRSPRLGGDEQFI.

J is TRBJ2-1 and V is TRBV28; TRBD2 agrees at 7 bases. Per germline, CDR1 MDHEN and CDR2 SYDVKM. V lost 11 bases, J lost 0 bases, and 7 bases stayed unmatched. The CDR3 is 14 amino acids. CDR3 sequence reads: CAGGDSGSYNEQFF. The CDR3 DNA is TGTGCCGGGGGGGACTCGGGCTCCTACAATGAGCAGTTCTTC. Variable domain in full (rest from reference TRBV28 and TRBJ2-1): DVKVTQSSRYLVKRTGEKVFLECVQDMDHENMFWYRQDPGLGLRLIYFSYDVKMKEKGDIPEGYSVSREKKERFSLILESASTNQTSMYLCAGGDSGSYNEQFFGPGTRLTVL.

The DNA for the CDR3 is TGTGCCTGGAGTGTACGCGGCCCCGGGACCGCACCAGATACGCAGTATTTT. Encoded protein: CAWSVRGPGTAPDTQYF. This chain uses TRBV30 with TRBJ2-3; D assignment may be TRBD1 or TRBD2 (5 bases each). The CDR3 is made up of 17 amino acids. The V end was cut by 0 bases, the J end by 4 bases, with 20 bases between. Germline CDR1 GTSNPN, CDR2 SVGIG (reference sequence).

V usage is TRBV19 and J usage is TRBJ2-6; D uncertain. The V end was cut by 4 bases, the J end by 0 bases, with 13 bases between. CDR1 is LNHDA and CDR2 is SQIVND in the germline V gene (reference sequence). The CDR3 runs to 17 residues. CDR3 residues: CASSTVAELSGANVLTF. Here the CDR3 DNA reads TGTGCCAGTAGTACAGTGGCGGAGCTCTCTGGGGCCAACGTCCTGACTTTC.

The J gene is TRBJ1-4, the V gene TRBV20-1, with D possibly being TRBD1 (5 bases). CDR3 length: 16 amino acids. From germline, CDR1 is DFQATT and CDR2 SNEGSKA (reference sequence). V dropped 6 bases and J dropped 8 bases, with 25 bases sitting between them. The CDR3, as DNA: TGCAGTGCCCCCGGTGGAGGGGCCGGGCCCTCAGAAAAACTGTTTTTT. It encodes CSAPGGGAGPSEKLFF.

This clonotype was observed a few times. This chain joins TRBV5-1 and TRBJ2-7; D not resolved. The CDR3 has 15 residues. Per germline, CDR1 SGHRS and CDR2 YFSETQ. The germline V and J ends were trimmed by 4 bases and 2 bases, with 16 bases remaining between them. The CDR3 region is CASSLGQTSTYEQYF. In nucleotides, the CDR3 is TGCGCCAGCAGCCTAGGGCAGACTTCAACCTACGAGCAGTACTTC.

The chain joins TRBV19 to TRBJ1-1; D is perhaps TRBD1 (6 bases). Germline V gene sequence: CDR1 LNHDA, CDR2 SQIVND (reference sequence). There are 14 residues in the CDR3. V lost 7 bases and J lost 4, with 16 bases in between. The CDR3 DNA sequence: TGTGCCAGTACCACCACAGGGATCGGCACTGAAGCTTTCTTT. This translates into CASTTTGIGTEAFF.

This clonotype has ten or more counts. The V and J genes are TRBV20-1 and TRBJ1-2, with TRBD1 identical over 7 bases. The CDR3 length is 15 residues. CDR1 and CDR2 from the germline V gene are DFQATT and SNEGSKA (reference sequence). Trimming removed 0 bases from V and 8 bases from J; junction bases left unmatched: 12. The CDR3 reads CSARDLYDREEGYTF. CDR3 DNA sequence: TGCAGTGCTAGAGATTTGTATGACAGGGAAGAGGGCTACACCTTC.

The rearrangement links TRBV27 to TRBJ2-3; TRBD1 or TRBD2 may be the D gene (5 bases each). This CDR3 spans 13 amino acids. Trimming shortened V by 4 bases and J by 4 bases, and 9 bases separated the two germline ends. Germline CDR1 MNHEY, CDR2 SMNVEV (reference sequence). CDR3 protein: CASSSGSPDTQYF. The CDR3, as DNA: TGTGCCAGCAGTTCAGGGAGCCCAGATACGCAGTATTTT.

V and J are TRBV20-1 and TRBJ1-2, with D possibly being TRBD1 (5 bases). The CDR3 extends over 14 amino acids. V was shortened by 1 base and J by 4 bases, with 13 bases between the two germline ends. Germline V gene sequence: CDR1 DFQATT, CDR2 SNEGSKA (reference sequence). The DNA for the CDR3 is TGCAGTGCTAGAGGCACGAGGGACCTCTATGGCTACACCTTC. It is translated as CSARGTRDLYGYTF.

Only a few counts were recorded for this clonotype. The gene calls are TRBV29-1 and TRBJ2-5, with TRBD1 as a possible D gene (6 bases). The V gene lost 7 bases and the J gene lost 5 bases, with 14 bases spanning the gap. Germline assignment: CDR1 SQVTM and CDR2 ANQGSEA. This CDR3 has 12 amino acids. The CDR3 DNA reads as TGCAGCGGATTCAGGGGAGAGGAGACCCAGTACTTC. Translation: CSGFRGEETQYF.

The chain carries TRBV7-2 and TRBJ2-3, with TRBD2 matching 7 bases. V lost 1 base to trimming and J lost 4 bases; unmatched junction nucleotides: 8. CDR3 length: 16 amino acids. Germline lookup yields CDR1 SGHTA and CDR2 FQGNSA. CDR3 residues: CASSLEAGLGSDTQYF. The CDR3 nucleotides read TGTGCCAGCAGCTTAGAGGCAGGACTAGGCTCAGATACGCAGTATTTT.